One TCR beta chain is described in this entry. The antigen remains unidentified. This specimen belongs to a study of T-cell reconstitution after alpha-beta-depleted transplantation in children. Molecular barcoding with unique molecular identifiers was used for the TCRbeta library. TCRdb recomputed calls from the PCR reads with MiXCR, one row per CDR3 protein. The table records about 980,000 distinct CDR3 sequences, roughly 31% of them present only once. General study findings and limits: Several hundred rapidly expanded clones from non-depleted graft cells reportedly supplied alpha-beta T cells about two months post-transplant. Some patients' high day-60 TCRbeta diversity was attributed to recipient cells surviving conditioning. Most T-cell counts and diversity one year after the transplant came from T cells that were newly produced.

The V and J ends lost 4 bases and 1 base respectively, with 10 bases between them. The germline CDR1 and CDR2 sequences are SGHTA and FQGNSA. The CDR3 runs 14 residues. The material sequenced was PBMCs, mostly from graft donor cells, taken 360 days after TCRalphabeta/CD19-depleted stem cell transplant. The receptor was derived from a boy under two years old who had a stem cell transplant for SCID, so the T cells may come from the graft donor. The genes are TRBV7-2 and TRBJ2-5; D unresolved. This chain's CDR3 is CASSSVRVQETQYF. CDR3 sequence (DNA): TGTGCCAGCAGCTCAGTTCGGGTCCAAGAGACCCAGTACTTC.